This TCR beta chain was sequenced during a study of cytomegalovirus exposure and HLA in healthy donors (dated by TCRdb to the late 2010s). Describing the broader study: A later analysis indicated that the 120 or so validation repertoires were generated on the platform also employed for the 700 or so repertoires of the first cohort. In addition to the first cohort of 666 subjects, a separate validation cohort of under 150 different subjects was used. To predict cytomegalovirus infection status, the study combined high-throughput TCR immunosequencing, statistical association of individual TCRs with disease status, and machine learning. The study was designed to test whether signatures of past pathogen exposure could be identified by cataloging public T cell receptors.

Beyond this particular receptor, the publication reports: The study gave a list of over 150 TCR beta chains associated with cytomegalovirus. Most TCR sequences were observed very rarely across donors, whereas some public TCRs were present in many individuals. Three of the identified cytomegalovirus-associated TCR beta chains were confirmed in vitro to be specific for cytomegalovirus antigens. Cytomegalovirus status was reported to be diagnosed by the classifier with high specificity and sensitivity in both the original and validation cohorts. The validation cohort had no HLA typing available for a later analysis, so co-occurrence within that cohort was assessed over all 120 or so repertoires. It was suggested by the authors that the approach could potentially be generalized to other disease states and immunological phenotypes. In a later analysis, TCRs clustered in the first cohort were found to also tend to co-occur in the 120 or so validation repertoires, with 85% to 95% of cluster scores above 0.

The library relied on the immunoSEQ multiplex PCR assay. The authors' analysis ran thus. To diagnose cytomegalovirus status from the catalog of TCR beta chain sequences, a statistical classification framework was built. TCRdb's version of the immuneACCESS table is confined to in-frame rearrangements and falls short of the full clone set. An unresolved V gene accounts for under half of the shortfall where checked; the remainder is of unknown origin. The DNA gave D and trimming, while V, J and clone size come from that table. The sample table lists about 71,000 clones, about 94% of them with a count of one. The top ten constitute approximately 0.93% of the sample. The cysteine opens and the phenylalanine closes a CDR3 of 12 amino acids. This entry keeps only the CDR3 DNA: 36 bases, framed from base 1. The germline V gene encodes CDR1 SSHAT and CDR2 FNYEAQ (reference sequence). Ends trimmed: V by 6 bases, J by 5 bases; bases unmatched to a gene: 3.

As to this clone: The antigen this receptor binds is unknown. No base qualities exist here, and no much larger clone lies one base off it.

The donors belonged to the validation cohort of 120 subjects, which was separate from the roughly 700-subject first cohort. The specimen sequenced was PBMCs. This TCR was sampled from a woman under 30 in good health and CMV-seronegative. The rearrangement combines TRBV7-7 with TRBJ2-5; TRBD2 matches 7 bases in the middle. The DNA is TGTGCCAGCAGTCGGGGAGGGGAGACCCAGTACTTC. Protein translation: CASSRGGETQYF.